The 18 T cell receptor beta chains reported below all come from one sample, sequenced in a study of blood T cell repertoires in COVID-19. The protocol was immunoSEQ multiplex PCR, while the TCRdb copy is restricted to in-frame clones and leaves out a portion. The sample contains 200,000 to 250,000 clones, under 90% of which appear only once. The sequencing sample was made of PBMCs or T cells enriched from blood (not recorded which). Receptors originate from a man aged 40-49 years who had recovered from COVID-19.

A word on this clone: Possible read error: a much larger clone is one base away. The rearrangement uses TRBV7-9 and TRBJ1-1; D remains ambiguous. The CDR3 is 13 amino acids. Germline V gene data show CDR1 as SEHNR and CDR2 as FQNEAQ (reference sequence). Between the trimmed V and J ends, which lost 5 bases and 1 base, there was a span of 8 bases. CDR3 in DNA: TGTGCCAGCAGCCCACATCCGAACACTGAAGCTTTCTTT. Amino acids: CASSPHPNTEAFF.

V usage is TRBV30 and J usage is TRBJ1-5; TRBD1 aligns across 7 bases. The germline CDR1 and CDR2 sequences are GTSNPN and SVGIG (reference sequence). With V trimmed by 3 bases and J by 5 bases, 4 bases remained unmatched. The CDR3 covers 13 residues. Here the CDR3 reads CAWSAGTDQPQHF. CDR3 bases: TGTGCCTGGAGCGCAGGGACAGATCAGCCCCAGCATTTT.

The J gene is TRBJ1-2, the V gene TRBV7-9; no clear D gene. Germline V CDR1 and CDR2: SEHNR, FQNEAQ (reference sequence). V lost 2 bases and J lost 6, with 16 bases in between. This CDR3 region has 15 residues. For the CDR3, the DNA is TGTGCCAGCAGCTTAAAACGGGAGGGAGGAGATGGCTACACCTTC. Its translation: CASSLKREGGDGYTF.

This chain connects TRBV5-1 to TRBJ2-1, with 10 bases that match TRBD2. The length of the CDR3 is 16 residues. V lost 2 bases and J lost 5; bases outside the gene matches: 7. Per germline, CDR1 SGHRS and CDR2 YFSETQ. The CDR3 protein is CASSFERLAGHNEQFF. In DNA form, the CDR3 reads TGCGCCAGCAGCTTTGAGAGACTAGCGGGTCACAATGAGCAGTTCTTC.

The chain recombines TRBV7-8 with TRBJ2-5, with TRBD2 matching over 9 bases. Germline V gene sequence: CDR1 SGHVS, CDR2 FQNEAQ. V shed 2 bases and J 7 bases; nucleotides not matched to a gene: 11. CDR3 size: 16 residues. DNA for the CDR3: TGTGCCAGCAGCTTATCTAGCGGGGACCTCAGTGTGACCCAGTACTTC. Translation gives CASSLSSGDLSVTQYF.

The V gene is TRBV27, the J gene TRBJ2-7; D is perhaps TRBD2 (6 bases). This CDR3 has 15 amino acids. Trimming took off 3 bases at V and 2 bases at J, with 14 bases between the two ends. Germline assignment: CDR1 MNHEY and CDR2 SMNVEV (reference sequence). In DNA form, the CDR3 reads TGTGCCAGCAGTTTTTTGGGGGAGGTGCCCTACGAGCAGTACTTC. Its translation: CASSFLGEVPYEQYF.

This clone was recorded once. The gene calls are TRBV28 and TRBJ2-2, with D possibly TRBD2 on 6 matching bases. The CDR3 length is 14 residues. V lost 6 bases, J lost 9 bases, and 17 bases lay in between. The V gene's germline CDR1 is MDHEN and CDR2 SYDVKM. DNA for the CDR3: TGTGCCAGCAGAGTGGGACTCTGGGGCAGGGAGCTGTTTTTT. Encoded protein: CASRVGLWGRELFF.

The rearrangement uses TRBV29-1 and TRBJ2-3, with TRBD2 matching 13 bases. This CDR3 is 14 amino acids long. V dropped 7 bases and J dropped 2; count of bases not matched to a gene: 3. The germline gives CDR1 SQVTM, CDR2 ANQGSEA. The CDR3 loop is CSGTSGGYTDTQYF. DNA for the CDR3: TGCAGCGGGACTAGCGGGGGCTACACAGATACGCAGTATTTT.

This clone was detected only once. V and J are TRBV6-5 and TRBJ1-2, with 8 bases lining up with TRBD1. V shed 5 bases and J 5 bases; nucleotides not matched to a gene: 10. Germline V lookup: CDR1 MNHEY, CDR2 SVGAGI. The CDR3 is 15 residues long. CDR3 sequence: CASSPSGGAGYGYTF. The CDR3 DNA sequence: TGTGCCAGCAGTCCCTCAGGGGGCGCAGGATATGGCTACACCTTC.

The chain employs TRBV5-1 and TRBJ2-2; 7 bases are shared with TRBD2. Germline CDR1 is SGHRS and CDR2 is YFSETQ. V was clipped by 4 bases and J by 4 bases; unmatched bases: 10. The CDR3 spans 16 residues. The CDR3, as DNA: TGCGCCAGCAGCGGCAAGCGGGGAGAGCCCACCGGGGAGCTGTTTTTT. Its protein product is CASSGKRGEPTGELFF.

Only one count was recorded for this clone. The CDR3 nucleotides are TGTGCCAGCTCACCTATGGGACAGGGTTCGCCCCGGGGTGTCTCCTACGAGCAGTACTTC. Amino acids: CASSPMGQGSPRGVSYEQYF. V gene TRBV18 combines with J gene TRBJ2-7, with 9 bases identical to TRBD1. Trimming took 3 bases from V and 0 from J; bases not matched to a gene: 18. This CDR3 is built from 20 residues. Germline V gives CDR1 KGHSH, CDR2 LQKENI.

The chain has TRBV11-1 and TRBJ2-7; 13 positions match TRBD2. V was clipped by 5 bases and J by 6 bases; unmatched bases: 7. The CDR3 consists of 15 residues. Germline V gene data show CDR1 as SGHAT and CDR2 as FQDESV (reference sequence). The CDR3: CASSRTSGSLIEQYF. DNA of the CDR3: TGTGCCAGCAGCCGGACTAGCGGGAGCCTTATCGAGCAGTACTTC.

V gene TRBV7-9 combines with J gene TRBJ2-6; no clear D gene. V was trimmed by 3 bases and J by 0 bases, leaving 6 bases between them. Germline values: CDR1 SEHNR, CDR2 FQNEAQ (reference sequence). The length of the CDR3 is 15 residues. Here the CDR3 DNA reads TGTGCCAGCAGCTTTGGGCTCTCTGGGGCCAACGTCCTGACTTTC. Its protein is CASSFGLSGANVLTF. Filled out from reference TRBV7-9 and TRBJ2-6, the complete variable domain reads DTGVSQNPRHKITKRGQNVTFRCDPISEHNRLYWYRQTLGQGPEFLTYFQNEAQLEKSRLLSDRFSAERPKGSFSTLEIQRTEQGDSAMYLCASSFGLSGANVLTFGAGSRLTVL.

This rearrangement joins TRBV29-1 to TRBJ1-1; 8 nucleotides match TRBD1. V lost 3 bases and J lost 4; bases outside the gene matches: 4. The CDR3 consists of 13 residues. Germline V gene lookup returns CDR1 SQVTM and CDR2 ANQGSEA. The chain's CDR3 is CSVEQGASTEAFF. In DNA, the CDR3 is TGCAGCGTTGAGCAGGGGGCGAGCACTGAAGCTTTCTTT.

The rearrangement links TRBV10-1 to TRBJ2-7; D is possibly TRBD1 (6 bases). Trimming took off 4 bases at V and 0 bases at J, with 10 bases between the two ends. The CDR3 totals 14 residues. Germline-derived CDR1 and CDR2 are WNHNN and SYGVQD (reference sequence). The CDR3 nucleotides are TGCGCCAGCAGTGGCGACAGGACCTCCTACGAGCAGTACTTC. Its protein product is CASSGDRTSYEQYF.

The chain is built from TRBV4-1 and TRBJ2-5; TRBD2 matches at 10 bases. Germline CDR1 MGHRA, CDR2 YSYEKL. The junction had 5 bases not matched to a gene; V was cut back by 0 bases and J by 1 base. The CDR3 consists of 17 residues. CDR3 DNA sequence: TGCGCCAGCAGCCAAGAGCCTAGCGGGGGTTTCCAAGAGACCCAGTACTTC. It encodes CASSQEPSGGFQETQYF.

This clone was seen just once. The V call is TRBV29-1, the J call TRBJ2-3; TRBD2 aligns across 9 bases. Germline-derived CDR1 and CDR2 are SQVTM and ANQGSEA. The CDR3 has 14 amino acids. Germline trimming cut 4 bases from V and 1 base from J; bases unmatched to any gene: 3. The CDR3 DNA reads as TGCAGCGTTGGGGAGCGGGAGGGCACAGATACGCAGTATTTT. This codes for CSVGEREGTDTQYF.

The V call is TRBV28, the J call TRBJ1-5; perhaps TRBD1 as D (5 bases). The CDR3 has 15 amino acids. The V end lost 2 bases, the J end lost 8 bases, and 16 bases lay between the germline ends. The germline gives CDR1 MDHEN, CDR2 SYDVKM. CDR3 residues: CASSLHSTGEEPQHF. The DNA for the CDR3 is TGTGCCAGCAGTTTACACTCGACGGGGGAAGAGCCCCAGCATTTT.